The clone carrying this T cell receptor (beta chain) was detected only a few times. Antigen unknown. These data originate in a study of identical twins. Study observations and caveats: Invariant MAIT and iNKT cells could partly confound zero-insertion analyses. With abundant cord blood beta clonotypes, insertions were fewer; memory repertoires showed no such pattern.

The CDR3 totals 15 residues. J lost 7 bases, V lost 0 bases, and 6 bases had no gene match. Germline CDR1 and CDR2: SGHRS and YFSETQ. TCRdb passed the 5' RACE reads through MiXCR, listing each CDR3 protein once. Among 200,000 to 250,000 distinct CDR3 sequences listed, approximately 5.9% were seen once. The same specimen was also included in a second study, on T cells expressing NK-cell markers. That report adds: Sequencing of TCR beta repertoires drew on sorted CD3+CD56+NKG2C+, CD3+CD56+NKG2C- and CD3+CD56-NKG2C+ T cells. For a handful of donors, these clonotypes were likewise the leading ones in the CD3+CD56-NKG2C+ fraction.

This clonotype originated in a woman younger than 35 in good health. Sequencing used CD8+ T cells sorted from blood. V is TRBV5-1 and J is TRBJ2-1, with TRBD2 identical over 8 bases. In nucleotides, the CDR3 is TGCGCCAGCAGCTTGGCGGGGGGGGCTTCTAATGAGCAGTTCTTC. Its protein product is CASSLAGGASNEQFF.